This is a list of T cell receptor beta chains from one sample in a study of cytomegalovirus exposure and HLA in healthy donors. Sequencing was performed with immunoSEQ multiplex PCR; in TCRdb, only in-frame clones are kept and a portion is missing. The table has around 68,000 clones, around 70% seen once; the top ten hold roughly 9.8%. Sequencing input: PBMCs. These receptors all come from a woman in her 30s in good health and CMV-seronegative. Both conserved end residues are part of each CDR3. D genes are given only for firm matches. Size tells how often a clone was seen (once, few, many) or the class of an expanded clone, and some rows leave it out.

v_call	cdr3_length	j_call	d_call	clone_size	cdr3_aa	cdr3_nt
TRBV5-1	15	TRBJ2-1	TRBD2	NA	CASSLAWGGSVEQFF	TGCGCCAGCAGCTTGGCCTGGGGGGGGTCGGTTGAGCAGTTCTTC
TRBV6-1	13	TRBJ1-4	NA	few	CASSSTANEKLFF	TGTGCCAGCAGTAGCACGGCTAATGAAAAACTGTTTTTT
TRBV5-1	14	TRBJ1-2	NA	NA	CASSLGQVNYGYTF	TGCGCCAGCAGCTTGGGACAGGTGAACTATGGCTACACCTTC
TRBV6-5	15	TRBJ1-2	NA	NA	CASSLQGPRSNGYTF	TGTGCCAGCAGTCTTCAGGGGCCCCGATCTAATGGCTACACCTTC
TRBV13	13	TRBJ1-3	NA	NA	CASSFVVGNTIYF	TGTGCCAGCAGCTTTGTAGTAGGAAACACCATATATTTT
TRBV2	11	TRBJ2-4	NA	NA	CASKGVGIQYF	TGTGCCAGCAAAGGGGTCGGCATTCAGTACTTC
TRBV5-1	14	TRBJ1-1	NA	NA	CASMGRGRNTEAFF	TGCGCCAGCATGGGCCGGGGAAGGAACACTGAAGCTTTCTTT
TRBV6-5	11	TRBJ2-1	NA	NA	CASSSQDEQFF	TGTGCCAGCAGTTCGCAGGATGAGCAGTTCTTC
TRBV7-9	17	TRBJ2-3	TRBD2	NA	CASSQIAGGAFADTQYF	TGTGCCAGCAGCCAAATAGCGGGGGGCGCGTTTGCAGATACGCAGTATTTT
TRBV7-9	14	TRBJ1-1	TRBD1	NA	CASSLEVSAGGAFF	TGTGCCAGCAGCTTAGAGGTTTCGGCAGGGGGAGCTTTCTTT
TRBV5-1	16	TRBJ1-2	TRBD1	NA	CASRLDPTGGYRGYTF	TGCGCCAGCAGATTGGATCCGACAGGGGGGTATAGGGGCTACACCTTC
TRBV4-2	15	TRBJ2-3	NA	few	CASSQATGDTDTQYF	TGTGCCAGCAGCCAAGCCACGGGGGACACAGATACGCAGTATTTT
TRBV5-5	13	TRBJ1-2	TRBD1	NA	CASSPTGGGGYTF	TGTGCCAGCAGCCCTACAGGGGGAGGGGGCTACACCTTC
TRBV11-2	16	TRBJ1-3	NA	NA	CASSREGMYSGNTIYF	TGTGCCAGCAGCCGGGAGGGAATGTACTCTGGAAACACCATATATTTT
TRBV7-9	15	TRBJ1-1	NA	few	CASSLADSPNTEAFF	TGTGCCAGCAGCTTAGCAGACAGTCCGAACACTGAAGCTTTCTTT
TRBV5-5	12	TRBJ2-7	NA	NA	CASSRDTQEQYF	TGTGCCAGCAGCAGGGACACACAGGAGCAGTACTTC
TRBV6-5	16	TRBJ2-3	TRBD2	NA	CASSSRTSGVTDTQYF	TGTGCCAGCAGTTCCCGGACTAGCGGGGTCACAGATACGCAGTATTTT
TRBV6-1	15	TRBJ2-3	TRBD1	NA	CASSEGTGGSDTQYF	TGTGCCAGCAGTGAAGGGACAGGGGGATCAGATACGCAGTATTTT
TRBV5-1	16	TRBJ1-1	TRBD1	NA	CASSRNSGTGNTEAFF	TGCGCCAGCAGCAGAAATTCCGGGACAGGGAACACTGAAGCTTTCTTT
TRBV7-9	15	TRBJ2-1	NA	NA	CASSPGPPQSDEQFF	TGTGCCAGCAGCCCAGGGCCGCCGCAGAGCGATGAGCAGTTCTTC
TRBV7-8	14	TRBJ2-3	NA	NA	CASSFRGSTDTQYF	TGTGCCAGCAGCTTTAGGGGGTCTACAGATACGCAGTATTTT
TRBV28	12	TRBJ1-1	NA	NA	CASSTMGGTAFF	TGTGCCAGCAGTACCATGGGGGGGACAGCTTTCTTT
TRBV11-2	12	TRBJ2-3	TRBD2	few	CASSPVAGTQYF	TGTGCCAGCAGCCCGGTAGCGGGTACGCAGTATTTT
TRBV7-9	15	TRBJ2-7	TRBD1	NA	CASSLGQGLSYEQYF	TGTGCCAGCAGCCTGGGACAGGGGCTCTCCTACGAGCAGTACTTC